This T cell receptor beta chain originates from a study of T-cell memory formation after mild COVID-19. General study results and limits: Clones that contracted from day 15 to 85 were balanced CD4/CD8, while later expanders leaned CD4+.

Concerning this clonotype itself: Its antigen is currently unknown.

From the 5' RACE reads, TCRdb called clonotypes with MiXCR, one entry per CDR3 protein. The sample consists of roughly 450,000 distinct CDR3 sequences, around a sixth of them appearing once. With V trimmed by 0 bases and J by 4 bases, 6 bases remained unmatched. This CDR3 has 16 amino acids. Germline CDR1 reads LGHNA; CDR2 reads YNFKEQ. Specimen: PBMCs or a T cell subset sorted from them (not recorded which). This chain joins TRBV4-2 and TRBJ2-7; 10 bases are a match to TRBD1. This sequence was found in an adult woman who had mild COVID-19 (a few samples of this study predate the infection). Cell type and time point are not known. CDR3 residues: CASSQDQWGQGYEQYF. DNA for the CDR3: TGTGCCAGCAGCCAAGATCAGTGGGGACAGGGGTACGAGCAGTACTTC.